These 30 T cell receptor beta chains were all obtained from the same sample, sequenced in a study of post-analysis software for immune sequencing data. Findings and limits, study-wide: Included in a set of a handful of TRBV segments more frequent in patients than controls were TRBV5-6, TRBV5-1 and TRBV20-1.

Unique molecular identifiers had been added to the TCR beta cDNA libraries. TCRdb re-called the PCR reads with MiXCR, one entry per CDR3 protein. Of around 770,000 distinct CDR3 sequences listed, around 45% are singletons. These receptors' antigens are unknown. Sequences were obtained from blood. The receptors shown here come from a girl aged 10-17 years with multiple sclerosis.

This sequence joins TRBV6-6 and TRBJ2-7, with D tentatively TRBD2 (6 bases). Germline V lookup: CDR1 MNHNY, CDR2 SVGAGI (reference sequence). Trimming removed 5 bases from V and 5 bases from J, with 16 bases in between. The CDR3 is 14 amino acids. CDR3 loop: CASSLRRGSDEQYF. DNA of the CDR3: TGTGCCAGCAGTCTCCGCCGGGGGTCAGACGAGCAGTACTTC.

The rearrangement links TRBV7-2 to TRBJ2-7; 7 bases align to TRBD1. Germline trimming cut 5 bases from V and 6 bases from J; bases unmatched to any gene: 16. The CDR3 covers 16 residues. Per the germline V gene, CDR1 is SGHTA and CDR2 is FQGNSA. The CDR3 loop reads CASSGRTGDILGEQYF. The CDR3 region has the DNA TGTGCCAGCAGCGGACGAACAGGGGACATCCTAGGCGAGCAGTACTTC.

This clonotype showed up just a few times. The chain couples TRBV12-3 or TRBV12-4 to TRBJ2-7; 7 bases are shared with TRBD2. V shed 3 bases, J shed 3 bases, and the junction held 20 bases outside the gene matches. The CDR3 is 19 amino acids. CDR3 protein: CASSFYVGGRNSFVYEQYF. DNA of the CDR3: TGTGCCAGCAGTTTTTACGTCGGCGGGAGAAACTCCTTTGTCTACGAGCAGTACTTC.

This clonotype was counted between two and nine times. This sequence joins TRBV20-1 and TRBJ2-7; tentatively, D is TRBD2 (6 bases). Near its end, the DNA agrees better with TRBJ2-5, so the J call may be wrong. Germline V CDR1 and CDR2: DFQATT, SNEGSKA (reference sequence). CDR3 length equals 15 residues. The CDR3 nucleotides are TGCAGTGCTAGGTTTGCGGCGGGGATACAAGAGACCCAGTACTTC. Its translation is CSARFAAGIQETQYF.

The V call is TRBV7-9, the J call TRBJ2-2, with D perhaps matching TRBD1 or TRBD2 (5 bases each). Germline V gene sequence: CDR1 SEHNR, CDR2 FQNEAQ (reference sequence). There are 16 residues in the CDR3. Trimming shortened V by 4 bases and J by 3 bases, and 15 bases separated the two germline ends. Here the CDR3 reads CASSSPPGTYTGELFF. CDR3 DNA sequence: TGTGCCAGCAGCTCTCCACCGGGGACCTACACCGGGGAGCTGTTTTTT. Full variable domain (rest looked up from reference TRBV7-9 and TRBJ2-2): DTGVSQNPRHKITKRGQNVTFRCDPISEHNRLYWYRQTLGQGPEFLTYFQNEAQLEKSRLLSDRFSAERPKGSFSTLEIQRTEQGDSAMYLCASSSPPGTYTGELFFGEGSRLTVL.

V and J are TRBV6-6 and TRBJ2-1; 9 nucleotides match TRBD2. The J segment lost 3 bases and the V segment lost 1 base, leaving 4 bases of the junction unmatched. CDR1 and CDR2 (germline): MNHNY, SVGAGI (reference sequence). The CDR3 is 16 residues long. The CDR3 loop is CASSYLAGEDYNEQFF. The CDR3 coding sequence is TGTGCCAGCAGTTACTTAGCGGGAGAGGACTACAATGAGCAGTTCTTC.

The chain employs TRBV29-1 and TRBJ1-2; 7 bases agree with TRBD1. This CDR3 is 12 amino acids long. Germline CDR1 is SQVTM and CDR2 is ANQGSEA. Written as DNA, the CDR3 is TGCAGTGAAGGAGACAGGGTTGGTGGCTACACCTTC. As protein: CSEGDRVGGYTF.

This clonotype has only a few counts. The chain joins TRBV29-1 to TRBJ1-1; D possibly corresponds to TRBD1 (5 bases). V was trimmed by 4 bases and J by 11 bases, leaving 17 bases between them. This CDR3 is built from 12 residues. CDR1 is SQVTM and CDR2 is ANQGSEA in the germline V gene. CDR3 residues: CSVGARGPGAFF. The CDR3 nucleotides read TGCAGCGTTGGGGCAAGGGGTCCTGGGGCTTTCTTT.

This clonotype was observed a handful of times. The chain links TRBV12-3 or TRBV12-4 to TRBJ1-2, with 7 bases aligning to TRBD1. The V segment lost 6 bases and the J segment 4 bases; nucleotides outside the gene matches: 8. This CDR3 comprises 14 residues. As DNA, the CDR3 is TGTGCCAGCAGCCCGGGACAGTTTATCTATGGCTACACCTTC. Its translation: CASSPGQFIYGYTF.

The chain has TRBV15 and TRBJ2-3; D is perhaps TRBD2 (7 bases). Trimming took 0 bases from V and 1 from J, leaving 20 bases between them. CDR1 and CDR2 (germline): LNHNV, YYDKDF (reference sequence). The CDR3 extends over 19 amino acids. The CDR3 spells CATSRDQGGGALGTDTQYF. The DNA of the CDR3 is TGTGCCACCAGCAGAGATCAGGGAGGGGGGGCTCTTGGCACAGATACGCAGTATTTT.

This clonotype was counted only a few times. V gene TRBV2 combines with J gene TRBJ1-2; the D gene is possibly TRBD1 (6 bases). This CDR3 region has 14 residues. V was trimmed by 6 bases and J by 6 bases, leaving 17 bases between them. Germline V gene lookup returns CDR1 SNHLY and CDR2 FYNNEI. CDR3 protein: CASRGALGENGYTF. The DNA for the CDR3 is TGTGCCAGCAGGGGGGCCCTAGGGGAGAATGGCTACACCTTC.

The gene calls are TRBV6-6 and TRBJ1-4, with D possibly being TRBD1 (6 bases). Trimming removed 5 bases from V and 0 bases from J, with 13 bases in between. Looked up from germline, CDR1 is MNHNY and CDR2 is SVGAGI (reference sequence). The CDR3 has 16 residues. The CDR3 nucleotides are TGTGCCAGCAGTAACCGACAGGTTGCAACTAATGAAAAACTGTTTTTT. Amino acids: CASSNRQVATNEKLFF.

The genes are TRBV20-1 and TRBJ2-1; a weak D match, TRBD2 (5 bases). Germline loops: CDR1 DFQATT, CDR2 SNEGSKA (reference sequence). This CDR3 has 11 amino acids. V gave up 6 bases and J gave up 8 bases, with 11 bases separating them. In DNA form, the CDR3 reads TGCAGTGCCGAAGGCGGGTATGAGCAGTTCTTC. It encodes CSAEGGYEQFF.

This clonotype was observed a handful of times. This chain uses TRBV7-9 with TRBJ2-1, with 10 bases fitting TRBD1. This CDR3 is 14 amino acids long. The V gene's germline CDR1 is SEHNR and CDR2 FQNEAQ (reference sequence). Unmatched junction bases numbered 7, after V lost 1 base and J lost 13 bases. In DNA form, the CDR3 reads TGTGCCAGCAGCTTAGTGGACAGGGGGATCTTTCAGTTCTTC. This gives the protein CASSLVDRGIFQFF. The full variable domain, with the rest looked up from reference TRBV7-9 and TRBJ2-1, is DTGVSQNPRHKITKRGQNVTFRCDPISEHNRLYWYRQTLGQGPEFLTYFQNEAQLEKSRLLSDRFSAERPKGSFSTLEIQRTEQGDSAMYLCASSLVDRGIFQFFGPGTRLTVL.

This clonotype was counted a few times. The chain carries TRBV5-1 and TRBJ2-2; perhaps TRBD1 as D (6 bases). The CDR3 runs to 15 residues. V was cut by 4 bases and J by 5 bases, with 15 bases left in between. Germline loops: CDR1 SGHRS, CDR2 YFSETQ. The CDR3 sequence is CASSAEGEKTGELFF. In DNA, the CDR3 is TGCGCCAGCAGCGCTGAGGGGGAAAAAACCGGGGAGCTGTTTTTT.

The chain links TRBV6-2 or TRBV6-3 to TRBJ1-2; TRBD1 aligns across 7 bases. The CDR3 sequence is 13 residues long. CDR1 MNHEY and CDR2 SVGEGT come from the germline V gene. Losses at the gene ends were 6 bases for V and 6 bases for J; bases not matched to a gene: 7. The CDR3 loop is CASRRQGVHGYTF. The CDR3 DNA reads TGTGCCAGCAGACGACAGGGAGTTCATGGCTACACCTTC.

This clonotype was counted a few times. The V call is TRBV29-1, the J call TRBJ1-2; D call uncertain. Trimming stripped 0 bases from V and 6 bases from J, with 8 bases between. The V gene's germline CDR1 is SQVTM and CDR2 ANQGSEA. The CDR3 has 12 amino acids. The CDR3 region is CSVEDRVDGYTF. The CDR3 DNA reads TGCAGCGTTGAAGATAGGGTAGATGGCTACACCTTC.

This chain links TRBV3-1 with TRBJ1-5; D ambiguous. V lost 2 bases, J lost 3 bases, and 11 bases lay in between. The CDR3 runs to 15 residues. Germline CDR1 is LGHDT and CDR2 is YNNKEL (reference sequence). CDR3 amino acids: CASSQSSVTNQPQHF. In DNA form, the CDR3 reads TGTGCCAGCAGCCAATCCTCGGTTACCAATCAGCCCCAGCATTTT.

V usage is TRBV5-1 and J usage is TRBJ2-3, with a weak D call TRBD1 (6 bases). From germline, CDR1 is SGHRS and CDR2 YFSETQ. With 6 bases removed from V and 2 bases from J, the gap between germline ends came to 16 bases. The CDR3 totals 15 residues. The CDR3 is CASKRTTGITDTQYF. For the CDR3, the DNA is TGCGCCAGCAAAAGAACTACAGGGATCACAGATACGCAGTATTTT.

The J gene is TRBJ2-5, the V gene TRBV20-1; D unresolved. The J call may be faulty, since TRBJ2-7 better matches the DNA end. This CDR3 has 12 residues. Germline CDR1 and CDR2: DFQATT and SNEGSKA (reference sequence). The CDR3 protein is CSASGKGGEQYF. The CDR3, as DNA: TGCAGTGCTAGTGGAAAGGGCGGCGAGCAGTACTTC.

The chain is built from TRBV6-6 and TRBJ2-5, with 9 nucleotides matching TRBD1. The CDR3 spans 14 residues. V was pared by 2 bases and J by 11 bases, with 9 bases of the junction left unmatched. CDR1 and CDR2 from the germline V gene are MNHNY and SVGAGI (reference sequence). CDR3 region: CASSYEGQGGEQYF. The CDR3, as DNA: TGTGCCAGCAGTTACGAGGGACAGGGTGGTGAGCAGTACTTC.

This chain connects TRBV20-1 to TRBJ2-7, with 10 positions matching TRBD1. The CDR3 loop spans 14 amino acids. Trimming at V came to 3 bases and at J to 4 bases, leaving 6 bases not matched to a gene. Germline CDR1 is DFQATT and CDR2 is SNEGSKA (reference sequence). The CDR3 nucleotides read TGCAGTGCTAGGGCCCGACAGGGGGCTTACGAGCAGTACTTC. Protein sequence: CSARARQGAYEQYF.

V and J are TRBV2 and TRBJ1-4, with 9 bases identical to TRBD1. From germline, CDR1 is SNHLY and CDR2 FYNNEI. The V and J ends lost 9 bases and 7 bases, in that order; junction bases with no gene match: 3. The CDR3 contains 12 residues. CDR3 DNA: TGTGCCAGGGGGGACAGGGTTGAAAAACTGTTTTTT. It specifies CARGDRVEKLFF.

The chain combines TRBV7-9 with TRBJ2-3, with 14 bases that match TRBD2. The V and J ends lost 1 base and 0 bases, in that order; junction bases with no gene match: 3. CDR3 length: 18 residues. CDR1 and CDR2 from the germline V gene are SEHNR and FQNEAQ (reference sequence). In DNA, the CDR3 is TGTGCCAGCAGCTTAGGGGGACTAGCGGGAGAGAGCACAGATACGCAGTATTTT. Its translation is CASSLGGLAGESTDTQYF.

V usage is TRBV20-1 and J usage is TRBJ2-7; 9 nucleotides line up with TRBD1. This CDR3 is 11 amino acids long. Trimming took 6 bases from V and 7 from J; bases not matched to a gene: 4. Germline loops: CDR1 DFQATT, CDR2 SNEGSKA (reference sequence). CDR3 amino acids: CSANRGREQYF. CDR3 in DNA: TGCAGTGCCAACAGGGGGCGTGAGCAGTACTTC.

The chain joins TRBV6-2 or TRBV6-3 to TRBJ2-1; 8 bases are shared with TRBD1. CDR3 length equals 19 residues. V gave up 1 base and J gave up 0 bases; unmatched junction bases: 11. The germline CDR1 and CDR2 sequences are MNHEY and SVGEGT. This CDR3 reads CASSYWPGQEPRSYNEQFF. The CDR3 nucleotides are TGTGCCAGCAGTTACTGGCCGGGACAGGAACCCCGCTCCTACAATGAGCAGTTCTTC.

This clonotype was detected only a few times. The chain links TRBV20-1 to TRBJ1-4; D perhaps matches TRBD1 (6 bases). The CDR3 covers 14 residues. V was clipped by 5 bases and J by 3 bases, with 13 bases between them. In germline, CDR1 is DFQATT, CDR2 SNEGSKA (reference sequence). This CDR3 reads CSAPSGVANEKLFF. DNA for the CDR3: TGCAGTGCTCCCTCAGGGGTGGCTAATGAAAAACTGTTTTTT.

The genes are TRBV15 and TRBJ2-3, with TRBD2 matching over 7 bases. The CDR3 sequence is 17 residues long. Germline CDR1 reads LNHNV; CDR2 reads YYDKDF (reference sequence). The J segment lost 5 bases and the V segment lost 6 bases, leaving 17 bases of the junction unmatched. As DNA, the CDR3 is TGTGCCACCAGGGGTGATACCGGGACTACTATAGAAGATACGCAGTATTTT. This translates into CATRGDTGTTIEDTQYF. The whole variable domain, filled in from reference TRBV15 and TRBJ2-3, reads DAMVIQNPRYQVTQFGKPVTLSCSQTLNHNVMYWYQQKSSQAPKLLFHYYDKDFNNEADTPDNFQSRRPNTSFCFLDIRSPGLGDTAMYLCATRGDTGTTIEDTQYFGPGTRLTVL.

The chain joins TRBV27 to TRBJ2-1; no clear D gene. The better agreement between TRBJ2-7 and the DNA end casts doubt on the J call. This CDR3 has 14 amino acids. CDR1 and CDR2 (germline): MNHEY, SMNVEV (reference sequence). The CDR3 nucleotides are TGTGCCAGCAGTCATAGGTCCACCTACAATGAGCAGTACTTC. Residues: CASSHRSTYNEQYF.

V and J are TRBV6-6 and TRBJ1-1; TRBD1 aligns across 7 bases. The CDR3 loop spans 16 amino acids. The J segment lost 3 bases and the V segment lost 2 bases, leaving 9 bases of the junction unmatched. Germline-derived CDR1 and CDR2 are MNHNY and SVGAGI (reference sequence). Here the CDR3 reads CASSYPGGGGYTEAFF. In nucleotides, the CDR3 is TGTGCCAGCAGTTACCCAGGAGGGGGCGGATACACTGAAGCTTTCTTT.